This T cell receptor (beta chain) was sequenced during a study of shared clonotypes between healthy human individuals (dated by TCRdb to 2018 to 2021). The study in broad terms: The cohort included three men and a couple of women between 18 and 49 years of age. To increase sequencing depth and limit assay-specific biases, TCR repertoire library preparation and sequencing were carried out by different laboratories using diverse techniques. The study deeply sequenced blood TCR repertoires of about 5 healthy adults to estimate repertoire size and the extent of clonotype sharing between individuals. Between about 0.9 and 8.9 billion PBMCs per donor were obtained by leukapheresis. For each donor, CD4 naive and CD4 memory were each given three plates, CD8 naive was given two plates, and CD8 memory was given one plate. Summary of the overall study and its limitations: Sampling was restricted to blood, and TCR repertoires in tissues likely differ from the TCR repertoires found in blood. The small number of donors limited the genetic and exposure-history diversity represented. Rarefaction of sorted-subset datasets indicated incomplete sequencing despite the large sequencing depth. When several donors were compared, the shared fraction of clonotypes was about 5% for naive CD4, about 4% for naive CD8, about 2.4% for memory CD4, and 0.35% to 0.4% for memory CD8. Clonotypes shared by all four sorted-subset donors showed higher generation probabilities than non-shared clonotypes. Naive subsets generally had larger estimated clonotype richness than memory subsets. Pairwise subsampling led to the expectation that sequencing depth would affect the degree of clonotype sharing among donors.

Reading from cysteine to phenylalanine, the CDR3 counts 12 amino acids. The sequence is cut down to CDR3 DNA, 36 bases in frame from base 1. Clipping removes 10 bases from V and 6 bases from J, with 4 as the unmatched junction base count. Sequences ENHRY (CDR1) and SYGVKD (CDR2) are obtained from the germline V gene. Using the deep immunoSEQ assay, TCR CDR3 regions were amplified from genomic DNA by multiplex PCR. Extracted genomic DNA from each cell subset was distributed evenly across all wells of several immunoSEQ 96-well plates, and each plate was treated as a replicate. For sorted subsets, each replicate PCR was loaded with approximately 200 ng genomic DNA, equivalent to about 33,000 T cell genomes. Purified libraries were quantified with a Qubit 3.0 fluorometer, sized on a Bioanalyzer 2100, and re-quantified with the KAPA Library Quantification kit. Each immunoSEQ 96-well plate was sequenced on its own single-read 150-cycle Illumina NextSeq 550 flow cell. The authors processed their data as follows. Because the immunoSEQ output held only junctional sequences and lacked quality scores, the filtering could not match the filtering applied to full-length reads. Sequences were annotated with PyIR, a Python wrapper for IgBLAST v1.9, using IMGT germline references to assign V/J genes and CDR3. Reads with weak V/J assignments (E-value above 1e-6), missing CDR3, stop codons, out-of-frame junctions, or ambiguous translated residues were removed. A V3J clonotype was defined by an identical inferred V gene, J gene, and CDR3 amino acid sequence. Percentage overlap between repertoires was calculated by dividing the number of shared unique clonotypes by the size of the smaller repertoire. Repertoire richness was assessed with RTK rarefaction, the Chao1 estimator, and Recon v2.1 estimates of unobserved clonotypes. OLGA was used to compute generation probabilities for all TCRbeta clonotypes that the gDNA method yielded from a handful of donors. TCRdb carries this immuneACCESS record with in-frame sequences only. Its versions omit some clonotypes, under half of them owing to an unresolved V gene in the studies checked, with the rest unexplained. V, J and clone size were drawn from that table, and D and trimming were deduced from the DNA. The sample table contains approximately 1.9 million clones; only one count was recorded for just over 90% of them. Of the sample, under 2% is held by the ten largest clones.

CD8 naive samples were CD45RO-negative cells positively selected for CCR7, giving a CD45RA+CCR7+ population that excluded TemRA cells. The donors were healthy, HIV-negative adults with no recently reported acute infections or vaccinations. Every donor was a Caucasian adult living in Nashville, Tennessee, USA. After blood collection by leukapheresis, PBMCs were isolated using Ficoll-Histopaque density gradient centrifugation and then cryopreserved in the vapor phase of liquid nitrogen. Purity and quantity of every magnetically sorted T cell population were checked by analytical flow cytometry. Genomic DNA was isolated from each sorted fraction and quantified by UV absorbance on a Nanodrop 2000c. In regard to this clone: The target of this receptor is not known. No clone much larger than this one lies a single base away; base qualities are absent.

Input material: naive CD8+ T cells from PBMCs. Per the publication, the cell subset or site label means: CD45RA+CCR7+. The sequence came from a man aged 18-30 years in good health. Some clones in this sample may be carry-over from other donors' samples. Recombination linked TRBV10-3 to TRBJ1-4; TRBD1 aligns with 8 central bases. The DNA sequence is as follows: TGTGCCACCCAGACAGGGGATGAAAAACTGTTTTTT. Its protein reads: CATQTGDEKLFF.